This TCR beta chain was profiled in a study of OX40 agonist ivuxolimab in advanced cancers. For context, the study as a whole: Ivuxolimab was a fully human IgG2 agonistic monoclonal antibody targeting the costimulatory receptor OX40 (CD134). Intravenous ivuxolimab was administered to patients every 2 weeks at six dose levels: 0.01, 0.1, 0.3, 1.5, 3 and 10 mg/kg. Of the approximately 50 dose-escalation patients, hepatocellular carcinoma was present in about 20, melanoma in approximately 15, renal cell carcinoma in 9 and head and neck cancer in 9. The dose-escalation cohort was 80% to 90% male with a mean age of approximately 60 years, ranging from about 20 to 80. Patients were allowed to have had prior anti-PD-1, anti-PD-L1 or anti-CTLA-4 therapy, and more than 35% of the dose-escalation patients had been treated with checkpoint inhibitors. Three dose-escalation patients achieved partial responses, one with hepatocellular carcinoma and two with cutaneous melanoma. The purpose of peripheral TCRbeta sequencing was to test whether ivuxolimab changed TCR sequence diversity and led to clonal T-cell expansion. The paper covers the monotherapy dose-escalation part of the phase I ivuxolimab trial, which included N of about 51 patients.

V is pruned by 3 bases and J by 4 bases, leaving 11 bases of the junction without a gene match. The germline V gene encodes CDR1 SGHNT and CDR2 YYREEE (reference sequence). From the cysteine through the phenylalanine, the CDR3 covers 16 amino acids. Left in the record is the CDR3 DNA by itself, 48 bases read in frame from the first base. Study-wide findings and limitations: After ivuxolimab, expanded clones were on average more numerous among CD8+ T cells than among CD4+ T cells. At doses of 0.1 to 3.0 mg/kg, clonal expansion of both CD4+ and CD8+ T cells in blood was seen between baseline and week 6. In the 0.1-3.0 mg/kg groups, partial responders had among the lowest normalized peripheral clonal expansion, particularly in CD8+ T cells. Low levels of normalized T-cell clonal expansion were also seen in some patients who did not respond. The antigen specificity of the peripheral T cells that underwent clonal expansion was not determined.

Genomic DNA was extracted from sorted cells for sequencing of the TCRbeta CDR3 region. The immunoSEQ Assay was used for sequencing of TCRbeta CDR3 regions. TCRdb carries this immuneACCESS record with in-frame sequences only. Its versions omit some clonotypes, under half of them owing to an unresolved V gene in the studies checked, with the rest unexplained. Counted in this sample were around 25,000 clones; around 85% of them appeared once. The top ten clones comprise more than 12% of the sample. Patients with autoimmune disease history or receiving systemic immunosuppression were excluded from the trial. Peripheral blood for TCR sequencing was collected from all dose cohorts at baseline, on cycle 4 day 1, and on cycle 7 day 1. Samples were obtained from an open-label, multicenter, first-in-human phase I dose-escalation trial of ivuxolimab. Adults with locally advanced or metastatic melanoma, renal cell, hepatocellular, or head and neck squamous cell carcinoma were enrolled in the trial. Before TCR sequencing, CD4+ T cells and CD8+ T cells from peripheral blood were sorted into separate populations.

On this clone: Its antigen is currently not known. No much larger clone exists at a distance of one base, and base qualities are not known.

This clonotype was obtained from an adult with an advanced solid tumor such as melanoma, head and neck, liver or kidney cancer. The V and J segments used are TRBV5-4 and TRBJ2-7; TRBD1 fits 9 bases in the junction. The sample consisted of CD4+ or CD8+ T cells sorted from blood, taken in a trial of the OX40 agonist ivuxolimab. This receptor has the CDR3 CASSWKVPDRGYEQYF. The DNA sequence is TGTGCCAGCAGCTGGAAGGTCCCGGACAGGGGTTACGAGCAGTACTTC.